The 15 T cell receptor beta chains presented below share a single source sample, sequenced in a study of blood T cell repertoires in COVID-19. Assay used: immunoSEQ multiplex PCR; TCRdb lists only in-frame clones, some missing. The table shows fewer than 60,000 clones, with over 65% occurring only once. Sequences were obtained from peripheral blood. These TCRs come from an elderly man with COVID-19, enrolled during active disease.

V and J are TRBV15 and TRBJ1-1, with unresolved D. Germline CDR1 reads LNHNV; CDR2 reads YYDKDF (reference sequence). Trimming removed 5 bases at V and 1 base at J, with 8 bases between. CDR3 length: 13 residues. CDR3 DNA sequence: TGTGCCACCAGCGGAACAGCGAACACTGAAGCTTTCTTT. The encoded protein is CATSGTANTEAFF.

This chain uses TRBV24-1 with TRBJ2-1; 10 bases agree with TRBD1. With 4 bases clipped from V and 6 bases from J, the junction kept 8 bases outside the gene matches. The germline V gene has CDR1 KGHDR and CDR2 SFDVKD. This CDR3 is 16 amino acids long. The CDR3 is CATSDASTGGFNEQFF. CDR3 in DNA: TGTGCCACCAGTGACGCCTCGACAGGGGGCTTCAATGAGCAGTTCTTC.

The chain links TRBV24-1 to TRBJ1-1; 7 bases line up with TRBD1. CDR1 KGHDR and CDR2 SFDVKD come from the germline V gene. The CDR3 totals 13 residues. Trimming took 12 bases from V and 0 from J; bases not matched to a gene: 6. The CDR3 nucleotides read TGTGCCTCCCGGGACAGTCTGAACACTGAAGCTTTCTTT. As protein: CASRDSLNTEAFF.

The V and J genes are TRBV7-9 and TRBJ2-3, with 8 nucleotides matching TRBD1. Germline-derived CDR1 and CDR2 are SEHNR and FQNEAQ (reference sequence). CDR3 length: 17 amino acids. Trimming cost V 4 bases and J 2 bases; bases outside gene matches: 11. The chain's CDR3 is CASSSWDRRKTTDTQYF. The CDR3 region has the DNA TGTGCCAGCAGCTCTTGGGACAGGCGGAAGACCACAGATACGCAGTATTTT.

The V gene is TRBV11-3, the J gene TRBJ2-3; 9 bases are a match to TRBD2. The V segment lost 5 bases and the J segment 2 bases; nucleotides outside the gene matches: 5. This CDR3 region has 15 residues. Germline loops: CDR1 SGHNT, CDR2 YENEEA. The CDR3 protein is CASSPGGRATDTQYF. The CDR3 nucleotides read TGTGCCAGCAGCCCGGGCGGGAGGGCCACAGATACGCAGTATTTT.

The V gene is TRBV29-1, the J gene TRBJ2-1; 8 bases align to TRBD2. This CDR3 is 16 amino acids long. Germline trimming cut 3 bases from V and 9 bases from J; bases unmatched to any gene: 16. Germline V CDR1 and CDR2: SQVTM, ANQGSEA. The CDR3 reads CSVDSATSAMGGEQFF. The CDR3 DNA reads TGCAGCGTTGACAGTGCGACTAGCGCGATGGGCGGTGAGCAGTTCTTC.

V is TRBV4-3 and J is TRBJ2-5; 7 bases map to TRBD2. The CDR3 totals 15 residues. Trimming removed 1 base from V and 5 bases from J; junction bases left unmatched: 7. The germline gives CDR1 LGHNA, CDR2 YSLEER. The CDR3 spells CASSQVRERGETQYF. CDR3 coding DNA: TGCGCCAGCAGCCAAGTACGCGAGCGGGGCGAGACCCAGTACTTC.

CDR3 region: CASSLLGQANYGYTF. CDR3 DNA sequence: TGTGCCAGCAGTTTATTGGGACAAGCTAACTATGGCTACACCTTC. The chain is built from TRBV27 and TRBJ1-2; weak D call: TRBD1 (6 bases). Germline values: CDR1 MNHEY, CDR2 SMNVEV (reference sequence). The CDR3 runs to 15 residues. V dropped 1 base and J dropped 0 bases, with 9 bases sitting between them.

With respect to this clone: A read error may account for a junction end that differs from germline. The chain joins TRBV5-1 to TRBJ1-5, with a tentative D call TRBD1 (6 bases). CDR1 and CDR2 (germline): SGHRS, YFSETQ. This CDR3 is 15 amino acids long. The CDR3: CVSSLDSVSNQPQHF. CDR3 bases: TGCGTCAGCAGCTTGGACAGTGTAAGCAATCAGCCCCAGCATTTT.

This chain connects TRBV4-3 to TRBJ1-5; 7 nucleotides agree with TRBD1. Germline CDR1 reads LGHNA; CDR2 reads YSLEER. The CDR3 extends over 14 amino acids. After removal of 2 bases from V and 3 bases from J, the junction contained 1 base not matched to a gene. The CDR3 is CASSQTGDNQPQHF. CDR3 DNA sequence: TGCGCCAGCAGCCAAACAGGGGACAATCAGCCCCAGCATTTT.

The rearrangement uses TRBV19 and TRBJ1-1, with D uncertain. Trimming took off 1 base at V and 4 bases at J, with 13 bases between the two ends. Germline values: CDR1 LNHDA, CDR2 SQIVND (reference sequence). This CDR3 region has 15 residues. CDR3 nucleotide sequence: TGTGCCAGTAGTATAGGGGGAGTCAGGAGCACTGAAGCTTTCTTT. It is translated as CASSIGGVRSTEAFF.

Written as DNA, the CDR3 is TGTGCCAGCAGCAAAGGAGGTTCGGGACAGTGGAACTCCTATAATTCACCCCTCCACTTT. This translates into CASSKGGSGQWNSYNSPLHF. V gene TRBV21-1 combines with J gene TRBJ1-6; no DNA check was done on the table's D call, TRBD1. TRBV21-1 is a pseudogene locus. The CDR3 totals 20 residues.

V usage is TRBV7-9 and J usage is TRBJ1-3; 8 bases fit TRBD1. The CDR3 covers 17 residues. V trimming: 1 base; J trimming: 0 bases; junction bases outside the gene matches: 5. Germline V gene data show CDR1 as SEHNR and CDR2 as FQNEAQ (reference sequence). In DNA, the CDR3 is TGTGCCAGCAGCTTAGTAACAGGGGGGTACTCTGGAAACACCATATATTTT. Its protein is CASSLVTGGYSGNTIYF.

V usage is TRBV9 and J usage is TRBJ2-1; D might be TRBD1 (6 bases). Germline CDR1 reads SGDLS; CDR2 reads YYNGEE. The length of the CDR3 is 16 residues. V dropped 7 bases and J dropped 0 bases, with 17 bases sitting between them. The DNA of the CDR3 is TGTGCCAGCGGACCAGGGGATAGCAGCTCCTACAATGAGCAGTTCTTC. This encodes CASGPGDSSSYNEQFF.

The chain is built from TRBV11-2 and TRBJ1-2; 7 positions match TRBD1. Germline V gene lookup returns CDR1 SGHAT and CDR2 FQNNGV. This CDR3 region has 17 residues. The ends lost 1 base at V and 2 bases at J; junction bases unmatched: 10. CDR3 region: CASSLAPIGQANYGYTF. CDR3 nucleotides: TGTGCCAGCAGCTTAGCCCCGATCGGACAGGCGAACTATGGCTACACCTTC.